This TCR beta chain derives from a study of cytomegalovirus exposure and HLA in healthy donors. In regard to this clone: Its specificity is unknown.

PCR employed 60 Vbeta and 13 Jbeta primers. Some clones are missing from TCRdb's copy, which holds only in-frame ones; the method was immunoSEQ multiplex PCR. The sample contains about 71,000 clones, approximately 63% of which appear only once. Study-level findings and limits: As a later analysis revealed, the rate of TCR association differed by HLA locus, with DRB1 most and HLA-C fewest. TRBV6-2, TRBV6-3 and other indistinguishable V segments were excluded. Relative to the approximately 670-donor mean, N-insertions were reportedly fewer in an Asian-associated ancestry cluster in a later analysis. Investigators reported some 150 TCR beta chains as tied to cytomegalovirus.

Looked up from germline, CDR1 is SGHVS and CDR2 is FNYEAQ. This CDR3 is built from 14 residues. With 1 base removed from V and 8 bases from J, the gap between germline ends came to 14 bases. The sample comprised PBMCs. This receptor was identified in a woman in her 50s in good health and CMV-seropositive. V is TRBV7-6 and J is TRBJ1-2; tentative D call: TRBD1 (5 bases). DNA of the CDR3: TGTGCCAGCAGCTTAGAGATGGAGGGGACGGGCTACACCTTC. This gives the protein CASSLEMEGTGYTF.